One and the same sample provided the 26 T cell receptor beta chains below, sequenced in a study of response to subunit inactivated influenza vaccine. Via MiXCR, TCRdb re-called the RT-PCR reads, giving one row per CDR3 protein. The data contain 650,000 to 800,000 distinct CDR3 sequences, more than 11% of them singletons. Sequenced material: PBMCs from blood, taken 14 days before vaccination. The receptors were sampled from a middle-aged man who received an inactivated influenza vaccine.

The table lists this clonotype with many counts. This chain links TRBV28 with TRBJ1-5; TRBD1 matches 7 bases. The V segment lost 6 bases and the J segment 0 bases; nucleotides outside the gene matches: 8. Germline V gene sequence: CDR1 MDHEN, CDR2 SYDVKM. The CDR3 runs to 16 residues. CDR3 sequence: CASRPQGVFSNQPQHF. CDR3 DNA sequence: TGTGCCAGCAGACCCCAGGGGGTATTTAGCAATCAGCCCCAGCATTTT.

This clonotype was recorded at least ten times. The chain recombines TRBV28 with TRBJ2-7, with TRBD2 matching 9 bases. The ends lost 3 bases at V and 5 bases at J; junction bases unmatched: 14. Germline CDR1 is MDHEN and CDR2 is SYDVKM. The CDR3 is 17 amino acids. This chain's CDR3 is CASSFGGSGSSWDEQYF. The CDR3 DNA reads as TGTGCCAGCAGTTTCGGTGGTAGCGGGAGCTCATGGGACGAGCAGTACTTC.

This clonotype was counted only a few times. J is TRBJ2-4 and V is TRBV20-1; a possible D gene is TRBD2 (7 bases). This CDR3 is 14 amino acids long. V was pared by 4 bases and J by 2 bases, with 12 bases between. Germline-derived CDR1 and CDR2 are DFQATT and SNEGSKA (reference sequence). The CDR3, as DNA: TGCAGTGCTATTTGGGGGGGCCCCAAAAACATTCAGTACTTC. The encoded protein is CSAIWGGPKNIQYF.

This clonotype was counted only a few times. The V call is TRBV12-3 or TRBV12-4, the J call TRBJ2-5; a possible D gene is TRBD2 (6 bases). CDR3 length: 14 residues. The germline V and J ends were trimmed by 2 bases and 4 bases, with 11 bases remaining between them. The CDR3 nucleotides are TGTGCCAGCAGTTTACATGGGGGAGGAGAGACCCAGTACTTC. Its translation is CASSLHGGGETQYF.

Here the CDR3 DNA reads TGTGCCAGCAGCTTAGGATGGGGTGCGCCCCAAGAGACCCAGTACTTC. Translating it yields CASSLGWGAPQETQYF. The J gene is TRBJ2-5, the V gene TRBV7-9; D is ambiguous. Germline-derived CDR1 and CDR2 are SEHNR and FQNEAQ (reference sequence). V was clipped by 1 base and J by 1 base, with 13 bases between them. The CDR3 totals 16 residues.

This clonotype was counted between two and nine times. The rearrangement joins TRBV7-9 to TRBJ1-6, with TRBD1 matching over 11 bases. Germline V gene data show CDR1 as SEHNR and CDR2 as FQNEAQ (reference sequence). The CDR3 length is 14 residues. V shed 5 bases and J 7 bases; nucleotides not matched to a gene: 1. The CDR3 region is CASSRDRGNSPLHF. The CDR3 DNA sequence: TGTGCCAGCAGCCGGGACAGGGGGAATTCACCCCTCCACTTT.

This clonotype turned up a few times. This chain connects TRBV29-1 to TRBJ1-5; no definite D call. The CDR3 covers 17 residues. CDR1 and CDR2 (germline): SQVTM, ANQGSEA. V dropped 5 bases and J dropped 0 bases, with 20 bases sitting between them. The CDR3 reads CSVHIQRAQDSNQPQHF. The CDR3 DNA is TGCAGCGTTCATATCCAGCGGGCGCAGGATAGCAATCAGCCCCAGCATTTT.

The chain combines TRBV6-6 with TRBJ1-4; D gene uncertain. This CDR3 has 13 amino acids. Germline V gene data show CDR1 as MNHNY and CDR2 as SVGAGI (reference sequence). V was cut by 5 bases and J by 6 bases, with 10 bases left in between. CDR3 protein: CASSRSPDEKLFF. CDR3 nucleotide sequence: TGTGCCAGCAGTAGATCCCCGGATGAAAAACTGTTTTTT.

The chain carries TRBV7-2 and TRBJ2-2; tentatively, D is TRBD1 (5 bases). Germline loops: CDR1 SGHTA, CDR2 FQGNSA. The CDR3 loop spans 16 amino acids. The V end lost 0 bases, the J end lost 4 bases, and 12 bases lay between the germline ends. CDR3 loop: CASSLAGVPITGELFF. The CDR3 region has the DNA TGTGCCAGCAGCTTAGCAGGGGTCCCAATCACCGGGGAGCTGTTTTTT. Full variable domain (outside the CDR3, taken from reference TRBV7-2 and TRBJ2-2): GAGVSQSPSNKVTEKGKDVELRCDPISGHTALYWYRQSLGQGLEFLIYFQGNSAPDKSGLPSDRFSAERTGGSVSTLTIQRTQQEDSAVYLCASSLAGVPITGELFFGEGSRLTVL.

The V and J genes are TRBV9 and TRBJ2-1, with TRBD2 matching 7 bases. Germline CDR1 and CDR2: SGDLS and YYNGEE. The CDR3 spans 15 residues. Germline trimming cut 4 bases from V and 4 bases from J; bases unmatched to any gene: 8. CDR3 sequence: CASSPAGSPYNEQFF. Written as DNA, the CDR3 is TGTGCCAGCAGCCCAGCGGGGAGCCCTTACAATGAGCAGTTCTTC.

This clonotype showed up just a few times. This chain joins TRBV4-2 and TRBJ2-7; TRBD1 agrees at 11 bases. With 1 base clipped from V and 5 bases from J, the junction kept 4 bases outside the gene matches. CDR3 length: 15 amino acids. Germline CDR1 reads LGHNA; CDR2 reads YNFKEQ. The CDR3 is CASSQVGQGAHEQYF. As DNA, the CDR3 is TGTGCCAGCAGCCAAGTAGGACAGGGGGCCCACGAGCAGTACTTC.

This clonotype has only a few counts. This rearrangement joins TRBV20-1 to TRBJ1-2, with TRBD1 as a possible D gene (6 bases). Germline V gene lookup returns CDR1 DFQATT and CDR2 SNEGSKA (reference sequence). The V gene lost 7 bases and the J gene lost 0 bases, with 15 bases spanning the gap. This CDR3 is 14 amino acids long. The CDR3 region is CSGRGDLANYGYTF. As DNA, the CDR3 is TGCAGTGGGAGGGGGGACCTAGCTAACTATGGCTACACCTTC.

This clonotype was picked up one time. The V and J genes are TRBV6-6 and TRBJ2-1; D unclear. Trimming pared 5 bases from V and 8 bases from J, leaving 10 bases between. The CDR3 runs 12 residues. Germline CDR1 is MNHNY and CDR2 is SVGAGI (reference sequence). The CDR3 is CASSLTFHEQFF. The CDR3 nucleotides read TGTGCCAGCAGTCTGACGTTTCATGAGCAGTTCTTC.

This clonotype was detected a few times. The DNA of the CDR3 is TGCAGTGCTAGAGATCTCCGGCAGGGCGACGAAAAACTGTTTTTT. It encodes CSARDLRQGDEKLFF. The chain recombines TRBV20-1 with TRBJ1-4; perhaps TRBD1 as D (5 bases). V was clipped by 0 bases and J by 8 bases, with 16 bases between them. CDR1 and CDR2 from the germline V gene are DFQATT and SNEGSKA (reference sequence). CDR3 length equals 15 residues.

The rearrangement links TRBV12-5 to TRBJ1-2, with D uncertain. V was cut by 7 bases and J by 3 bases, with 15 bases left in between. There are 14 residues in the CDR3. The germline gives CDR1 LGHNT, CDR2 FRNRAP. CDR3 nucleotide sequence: TGTGCTAGTGCCGCCGGCCCGCTTTACTATGGCTACACCTTC. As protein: CASAAGPLYYGYTF.

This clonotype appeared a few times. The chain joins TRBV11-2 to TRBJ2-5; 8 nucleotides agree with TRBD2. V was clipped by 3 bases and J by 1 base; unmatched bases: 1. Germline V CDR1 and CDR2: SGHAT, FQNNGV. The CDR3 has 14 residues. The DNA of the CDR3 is TGTGCCAGCAGCTTCGGACTAGCCCAAGAGACCCAGTACTTC. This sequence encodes CASSFGLAQETQYF. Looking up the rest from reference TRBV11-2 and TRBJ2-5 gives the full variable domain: EAGVAQSPRYKIIEKRQSVAFWCNPISGHATLYWYQQILGQGPKLLIQFQNNGVVDDSQLPKDRFSAERLKGVDSTLKIQPAKLEDSAVYLCASSFGLAQETQYFGPGTRLLVL.

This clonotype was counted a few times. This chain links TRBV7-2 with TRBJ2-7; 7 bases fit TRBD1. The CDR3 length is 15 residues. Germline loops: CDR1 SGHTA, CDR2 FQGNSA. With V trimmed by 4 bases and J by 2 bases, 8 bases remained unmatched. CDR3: CASSSPGQNPYEQYF. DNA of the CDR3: TGTGCCAGCAGCTCGCCGGGACAGAACCCCTACGAGCAGTACTTC.

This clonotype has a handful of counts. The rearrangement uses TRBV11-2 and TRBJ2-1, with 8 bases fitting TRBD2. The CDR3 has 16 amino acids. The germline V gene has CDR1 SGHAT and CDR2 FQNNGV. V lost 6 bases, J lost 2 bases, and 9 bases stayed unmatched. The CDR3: CASSKTSGGPYNEQFF. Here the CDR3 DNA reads TGTGCCAGCAGTAAAACTTCGGGGGGGCCCTACAATGAGCAGTTCTTC.

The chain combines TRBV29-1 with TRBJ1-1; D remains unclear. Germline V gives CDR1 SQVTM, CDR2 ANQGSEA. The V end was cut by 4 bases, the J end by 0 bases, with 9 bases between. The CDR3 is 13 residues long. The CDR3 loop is CSVAKGLNTEAFF. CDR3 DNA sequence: TGCAGCGTTGCGAAGGGTCTGAACACTGAAGCTTTCTTT. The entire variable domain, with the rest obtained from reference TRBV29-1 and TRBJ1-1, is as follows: SAVISQKPSRDICQRGTSLTIQCQVDSQVTMMFWYRQQPGQSLTLIATANQGSEATYESGFVIDKFPISRPNLTFSTLTVSNMSPEDSSIYLCSVAKGLNTEAFFGQGTRLTVV.

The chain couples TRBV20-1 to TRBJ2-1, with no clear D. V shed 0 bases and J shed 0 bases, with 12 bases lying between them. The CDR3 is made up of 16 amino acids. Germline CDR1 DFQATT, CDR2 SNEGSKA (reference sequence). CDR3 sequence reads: CSARDLYSSSYNEQFF. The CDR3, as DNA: TGCAGTGCTAGAGATCTCTATTCGAGCTCCTACAATGAGCAGTTCTTC.

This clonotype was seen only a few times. The CDR3 is CSASAGTVINTEAFF. The DNA of the CDR3 is TGCAGTGCTTCGGCCGGGACAGTAATTAACACTGAAGCTTTCTTT. The chain links TRBV20-1 to TRBJ1-1, with TRBD1 matching over 7 bases. The CDR3 is 15 residues long. Trimming took 5 bases from V and 2 from J; bases not matched to a gene: 11. Per germline, CDR1 DFQATT and CDR2 SNEGSKA (reference sequence).

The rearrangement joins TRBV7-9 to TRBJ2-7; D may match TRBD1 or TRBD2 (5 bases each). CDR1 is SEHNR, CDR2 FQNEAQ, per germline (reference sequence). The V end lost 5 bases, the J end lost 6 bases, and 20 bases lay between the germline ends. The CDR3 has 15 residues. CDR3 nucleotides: TGTGCCAGCAGCCCCCCGGGACCCAGTTCTTTCGAGCAGTACTTC. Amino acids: CASSPPGPSSFEQYF. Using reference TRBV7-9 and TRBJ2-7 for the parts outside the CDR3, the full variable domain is DTGVSQNPRHKITKRGQNVTFRCDPISEHNRLYWYRQTLGQGPEFLTYFQNEAQLEKSRLLSDRFSAERPKGSFSTLEIQRTEQGDSAMYLCASSPPGPSSFEQYFGPGTRLTVT.

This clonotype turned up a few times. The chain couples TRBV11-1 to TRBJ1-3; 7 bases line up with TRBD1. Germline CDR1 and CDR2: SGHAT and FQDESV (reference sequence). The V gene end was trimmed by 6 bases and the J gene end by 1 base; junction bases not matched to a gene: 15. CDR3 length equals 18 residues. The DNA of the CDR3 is TGTGCCAGCAGATCAATCCGGGACAGCCGAATATCTGGAAACACCATATATTTT. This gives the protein CASRSIRDSRISGNTIYF.

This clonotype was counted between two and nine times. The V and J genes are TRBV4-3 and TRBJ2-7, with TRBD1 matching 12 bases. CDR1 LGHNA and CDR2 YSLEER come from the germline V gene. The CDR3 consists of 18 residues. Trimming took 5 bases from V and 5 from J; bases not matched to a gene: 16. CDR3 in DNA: TGCGCCAGCAGCTATTACCCCGGGACAGGGGGCGAAGTCGACGAGCAGTACTTC. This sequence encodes CASSYYPGTGGEVDEQYF.

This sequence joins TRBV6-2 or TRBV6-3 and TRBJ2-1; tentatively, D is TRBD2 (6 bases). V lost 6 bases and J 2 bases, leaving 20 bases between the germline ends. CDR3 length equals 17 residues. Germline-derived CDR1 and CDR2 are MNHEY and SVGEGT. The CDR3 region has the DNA TGTGCCAGCAGGCTAAGCGGGCAGTCTCTAACCTACAATGAGCAGTTCTTC. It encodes CASRLSGQSLTYNEQFF.

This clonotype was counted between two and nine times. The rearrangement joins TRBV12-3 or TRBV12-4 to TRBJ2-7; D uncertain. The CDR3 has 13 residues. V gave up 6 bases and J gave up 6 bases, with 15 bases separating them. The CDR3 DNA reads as TGTGCCAGCAGCCCGACAACTGTGGGCGAGCAGTACTTC. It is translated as CASSPTTVGEQYF.